The sequence of this T cell receptor (beta chain) was determined in a study of Ad26.COV2.S vaccination and SARS-CoV-2 variants. For the study at large: Donor participated within the Ad26.COV2.S arm of the COV1001 trial. Recipients of Ad26.COV2.S got it intramuscularly, once or twice 56 days apart.

Data came from immunoSEQ multiplex PCR; TCRdb stores just in-frame clones and leaves some out. Among hundreds of thousands of clones listed, approximately 92% were seen once. Germline-derived CDR1 and CDR2 are MNHEY and SMNVEV (reference sequence). The length of the CDR3 is 9 residues. Trimming stripped 9 bases from V and 8 bases from J, with 7 bases between. Specified treatment: about 20 received Ad26.COV2.S at low or high dose, single or two shots; roughly five received placebo; per-sample allocation not given. Material that was analyzed had been drawn on day 63 after the first vaccine or placebo injection.

The chain joins TRBV27 to TRBJ2-5; no definite D call. The clonotype originates from a person aged 18-60 years who received the Ad26.COV2.S COVID-19 vaccine or a placebo. This specimen consisted of peripheral blood, obtained in a trial of Ad26.COV2.S vaccine versus placebo. The CDR3 sequence is CASPATQYF. CDR3 bases: TGTGCCAGTCCCGCAACCCAGTACTTC.